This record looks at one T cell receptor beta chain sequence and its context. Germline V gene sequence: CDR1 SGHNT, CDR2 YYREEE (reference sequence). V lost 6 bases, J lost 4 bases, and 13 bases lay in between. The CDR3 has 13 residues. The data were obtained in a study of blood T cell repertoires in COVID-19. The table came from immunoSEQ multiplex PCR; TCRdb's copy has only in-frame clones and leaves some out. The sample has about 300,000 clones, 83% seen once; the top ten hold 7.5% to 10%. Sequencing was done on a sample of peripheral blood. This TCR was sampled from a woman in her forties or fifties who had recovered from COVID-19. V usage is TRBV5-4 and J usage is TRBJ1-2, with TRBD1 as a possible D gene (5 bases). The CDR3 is CASTDQGSYGYTF. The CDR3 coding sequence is TGTGCCAGCACCGACCAGGGAAGCTATGGCTACACCTTC.